The clone carrying this T cell receptor beta chain ranks as medium-sized in terms of frequency. What it binds is unknown. Libraries were UMI-labeled 5' RACE TRB cDNA. TCRdb re-called the 5' RACE reads and catalogs CDR3 proteins one per entry, DNA excluded. Recorded for this sample: tens of thousands of distinct CDR3 sequences. This sample was included in a study of CXCR3-negative and CXCR3-positive naive CD8 T cells. Study-wide results and limits: Naive cells that were CXCR3-negative or CXCR3-positive used TRBV-TRBJ genes alike, while memory cells diverged.

The sorting of each CD8+ T cell subset was done in triplicate, at 250,000 to 300,000 cells each. Germline lookup yields CDR1 DFQATT and CDR2 SNEGSKA (reference sequence). The CDR3 sequence is 13 residues long. The receptor was derived from a human donor in good health. Some clones in this sample may be carry-over from other donors' samples. This rearrangement joins TRBV20-1 to TRBJ2-7; the D gene TCRdb calls, TRBD1, cannot be checked with no DNA. Material for sequencing was memory CD8+ T cells from blood. The CDR3: CSAGAGDTYEQYF.